This passage covers 31 T cell receptor beta chains from one sample sequenced in a study of T cell responses to AZD1222 COVID-19 vaccine (dated by TCRdb to the early 2020s). The library was built by means of the immunoSEQ multiplex PCR assay. This immuneACCESS table, as held by TCRdb, lists in-frame sequences with V and J called but not all clones. Of the missing ones, under half trace to an unresolved V gene in checked studies; the others have no known cause. Counted in this sample were under 50,000 clones; over 85% of them appeared once. Of the sample, 0.9% to 1.2% falls within the top ten clones. Read against the paper, the sample's time point label means: about 28 days (+/-7) after the second vaccine dose. The material was peripheral blood, obtained 28 days after the second AZD1222 dose. Every receptor here comes from an adult who received the AZD1222 COVID-19 vaccine.

V gene TRBV5-4 combines with J gene TRBJ2-2, with D unclear. Germline V gene data show CDR1 as SGHNT and CDR2 as YYREEE (reference sequence). This CDR3 is 16 amino acids long. The V gene lost 0 bases and the J gene lost 0 bases, with 9 bases spanning the gap. The CDR3 loop is CASSLGLSANTGELFF. Here the CDR3 DNA reads TGTGCCAGCAGCTTGGGGCTGTCCGCGAACACCGGGGAGCTGTTTTTT.

Only one count was recorded for this clone. The rearrangement links TRBV5-1 to TRBJ2-4; D uncertain. This CDR3 has 14 residues. Germline CDR1 SGHRS, CDR2 YFSETQ. V dropped 0 bases and J dropped 5 bases, with 9 bases sitting between them. The CDR3, as DNA: TGCGCCAGCAGCTTGGGGCAGCTAGAAAACATTCAGTACTTC. Protein sequence: CASSLGQLENIQYF.

This chain joins TRBV19 and TRBJ2-7, with 15 bases lining up with TRBD2. With 1 base clipped from V and 10 bases from J, the junction kept 8 bases outside the gene matches. CDR3 length: 16 amino acids. Germline CDR1 and CDR2: LNHDA and SQIVND (reference sequence). CDR3 in DNA: TGTGCCAGTAGTATAGCTCCGGGACTAGCGGGAGGCGCTCAGTACTTC. The encoded protein is CASSIAPGLAGGAQYF.

The chain links TRBV7-3 to TRBJ2-1, with 13 bases aligning to TRBD2. The V and J ends lost 4 bases and 7 bases, in that order; junction bases with no gene match: 7. The CDR3 has 16 amino acids. CDR1 SGHTA and CDR2 FQGTGA come from the germline V gene. The CDR3 DNA sequence: TGTGCCAGCAGCTCGAGGACTAGCGGGAGTATAAATGAGCAGTTCTTC. Protein product: CASSSRTSGSINEQFF.

This sequence joins TRBV6-6 and TRBJ2-3, with 13 bases fitting TRBD2. After removal of 5 bases from V and 2 bases from J, the junction contained 4 bases not matched to a gene. This CDR3 region has 16 residues. Germline CDR1 reads MNHNY; CDR2 reads SVGAGI (reference sequence). The CDR3 sequence is CASSRLAGGLTDTQYF. The CDR3 nucleotides read TGTGCCAGCAGTCGACTAGCGGGAGGACTCACAGATACGCAGTATTTT.

This chain uses TRBV4-3 with TRBJ2-2; TRBD1 matches at 10 bases. The ends lost 5 bases at V and 4 bases at J; junction bases unmatched: 4. The CDR3 extends over 15 amino acids. Germline loops: CDR1 LGHNA, CDR2 YSLEER. This chain's CDR3 is CASSTRTGGTGELFF. The DNA of the CDR3 is TGCGCCAGCAGCACTCGGACAGGGGGCACCGGGGAGCTGTTTTTT.

The chain uses TRBV6-5 and TRBJ1-5; no firm D call. This CDR3 comprises 14 residues. V was cut by 7 bases and J by 3 bases, with 13 bases left in between. Germline V gives CDR1 MNHEY, CDR2 SVGAGI. The CDR3 coding sequence is TGTGCCAGCAAGATGGGAGGGAACAATCAGCCCCAGCATTTT. Amino acids: CASKMGGNNQPQHF.

The gene calls are TRBV27 and TRBJ2-7; 8 bases line up with TRBD1. From germline, CDR1 is MNHEY and CDR2 SMNVEV (reference sequence). After removal of 3 bases from V and 3 bases from J, the junction contained 4 bases not matched to a gene. The CDR3 sequence is 14 residues long. The CDR3 region is CASSFRTGYYEQYF. Here the CDR3 DNA reads TGTGCCAGCAGTTTCCGGACAGGGTACTACGAGCAGTACTTC.

This rearrangement joins TRBV24-1 to TRBJ1-1; 9 bases agree with TRBD1. V was clipped by 2 bases and J by 6 bases; unmatched bases: 6. This CDR3 has 15 residues. CDR1 is KGHDR, CDR2 SFDVKD, per germline. Here the CDR3 DNA reads TGTGCCACCAGTGATTCCGGGACAGGGTTGTCTGAAGCTTTCTTT. This translates into CATSDSGTGLSEAFF.

This clone has more than one count but fewer than ten. The chain has TRBV4-3 and TRBJ2-7, with D possibly TRBD2 on 6 matching bases. This CDR3 is 14 amino acids long. Germline CDR1 LGHNA, CDR2 YSLEER. Trimming left V 2 bases short and J 1 base short, with 9 bases between. CDR3 region: CASSQQEGSYEQYF. The CDR3 DNA reads as TGCGCCAGCAGCCAACAGGAGGGTTCCTACGAGCAGTACTTC.

The chain carries TRBV2 and TRBJ1-5, with 7 bases identical to TRBD1. Germline V gene data show CDR1 as SNHLY and CDR2 as FYNNEI. After removal of 1 base from V and 5 bases from J, the junction contained 2 bases not matched to a gene. This CDR3 is built from 14 residues. CDR3 residues: CASSEGQGDQPQHF. The CDR3, as DNA: TGTGCCAGCAGTGAAGGGCAGGGGGATCAGCCCCAGCATTTT.

The chain joins TRBV28 to TRBJ2-1, with D unclear. The CDR3 spans 11 residues. The V and J ends lost 4 bases and 15 bases respectively, with 13 bases between them. Germline V lookup: CDR1 MDHEN, CDR2 SYDVKM. CDR3 DNA sequence: TGTGCCAGCAGTTCACACTTCTTAAGGTTCTTC. It codes for CASSSHFLRFF.

The gene calls are TRBV7-9 and TRBJ1-6; 8 bases match TRBD1. Germline trimming cut 7 bases from V and 5 bases from J; bases unmatched to any gene: 10. Germline-derived CDR1 and CDR2 are SEHNR and FQNEAQ (reference sequence). The CDR3 sequence is 16 residues long. The CDR3 DNA follows: TGTGCCAGCACCTCATCAGGGGGCACGAATAATTCACCCCTCCACTTT. It codes for CASTSSGGTNNSPLHF.

The gene calls are TRBV7-6 and TRBJ1-6; 11 bases are a match to TRBD1. The CDR3 runs to 18 residues. CDR1 and CDR2 (germline): SGHVS, FNYEAQ. V gave up 7 bases and J gave up 9 bases; unmatched junction bases: 17. CDR3: CASNNPRPQGQGGSPLHF. CDR3 DNA: TGTGCCAGCAATAACCCCCGGCCCCAGGGACAGGGGGGTTCACCCCTCCACTTT.

The gene calls are TRBV30 and TRBJ1-5, with D perhaps TRBD1 (5 bases). The V gene lost 7 bases and the J gene lost 1 base, with 14 bases spanning the gap. CDR1 is GTSNPN and CDR2 is SVGIG in the germline V gene (reference sequence). The CDR3 extends over 14 amino acids. CDR3 in DNA: TGTGCCTCCGGTAAGGGGTGGAGCAATCAGCCCCAGCATTTT. Encoded protein: CASGKGWSNQPQHF. Complete variable domain (other parts from reference TRBV30 and TRBJ1-5): SQTIHQWPATLVQPVGSPLSLECTVEGTSNPNLYWYRQAAGRGLQLLFYSVGIGQISSEVPQNLSASRPQDRQFILSSKKLLLSDSGFYLCASGKGWSNQPQHFGDGTRLSIL.

A few counts support this clone. This rearrangement joins TRBV9 to TRBJ1-2; no definite D call. This CDR3 has 13 residues. CDR1 is SGDLS, CDR2 YYNGEE, per germline. V lost 4 bases and J 8 bases, leaving 15 bases between the germline ends. Here the CDR3 DNA reads TGTGCCAGCAGCTCAGGATTCACCGGAGGCTACACCTTC. It specifies CASSSGFTGGYTF.

V and J are TRBV6-2 or TRBV6-3 and TRBJ2-2; no clear D gene. Germline CDR1 is MNHEY and CDR2 is SVGEGT. V was shortened by 2 bases and J by 4 bases, with 23 bases between the two germline ends. This CDR3 has 19 amino acids. CDR3 nucleotide sequence: TGTGCCAGCAGTTACAGCCACGGTTACGTTTCCCCCGCCACCGGGGAGCTGTTTTTT. Translating it yields CASSYSHGYVSPATGELFF.

The chain joins TRBV10-2 to TRBJ1-2, with TRBD1 matching over 7 bases. There are 13 residues in the CDR3. The germline gives CDR1 WSHSY, CDR2 SAAADI. J gave up 4 bases and V 6 bases, and 5 bases lay outside the gene matches. Here the CDR3 DNA reads TGCGCCAGCAGACCGGGACAGCTCTATGGCTACACCTTC. Protein product: CASRPGQLYGYTF.

J is TRBJ2-2 and V is TRBV28; a possible D gene is TRBD2 (6 bases). V was pared by 5 bases and J by 6 bases, with 19 bases between. From germline, CDR1 is MDHEN and CDR2 SYDVKM. The CDR3 is 16 residues long. As DNA, the CDR3 is TGTGCCAGCAGTCGAAGGTCGTGGAGGGGCGCCGGGGAGCTGTTTTTT. Translating it yields CASSRRSWRGAGELFF.

The genes are TRBV19 and TRBJ2-7; 9 bases are a match to TRBD2. CDR3 length equals 14 residues. Trimming took 6 bases from V and 0 from J; bases not matched to a gene: 3. CDR1 is LNHDA, CDR2 SQIVND, per germline (reference sequence). The CDR3 nucleotides are TGTGCCAGTAGGACTAGCGGAGGCTCCTACGAGCAGTACTTC. This codes for CASRTSGGSYEQYF.

Only a few counts were recorded for this clone. This CDR3 reads CASRNTLAQPPYEQYF. The DNA of the CDR3 is TGCGCCAGCAGAAACACACTAGCGCAACCTCCCTACGAGCAGTACTTC. This chain links TRBV10-2 with TRBJ2-7; TRBD2 agrees at 7 bases. V lost 6 bases to trimming and J lost 2 bases; unmatched junction nucleotides: 13. The CDR3 has 16 amino acids. Germline-derived CDR1 and CDR2 are WSHSY and SAAADI.

This rearrangement joins TRBV19 to TRBJ1-1; TRBD1 might be the D (5 bases). Trimming took 5 bases from V and 2 from J, leaving 9 bases between them. CDR3 length: 13 residues. Germline V gene sequence: CDR1 LNHDA, CDR2 SQIVND (reference sequence). CDR3 amino acids: CASSPWDNTEAFF. The CDR3 nucleotides read TGTGCCAGTAGTCCCTGGGACAACACTGAAGCTTTCTTT.

The CDR3 sequence: CASSPSPGHYNQPQHF. For the CDR3, the DNA is TGTGCCAGCAGTCCCAGCCCCGGACATTACAATCAGCCCCAGCATTTT. V usage is TRBV27 and J usage is TRBJ1-5; D is perhaps TRBD1 (5 bases). The CDR3 runs to 16 residues. V was pared by 5 bases and J by 3 bases, with 17 bases between. In germline, CDR1 is MNHEY, CDR2 SMNVEV (reference sequence).

The genes are TRBV2 and TRBJ2-7; D possibly corresponds to TRBD1 (5 bases). The germline V gene encodes CDR1 SNHLY and CDR2 FYNNEI. Trimming stripped 1 base from V and 12 bases from J, with 13 bases between. The CDR3 is made up of 12 amino acids. The CDR3 protein is CASSEVRTRGYF. For the CDR3, the DNA is TGTGCCAGCAGTGAAGTCCGGACAAGAGGGTACTTC.

Of note for this clone: A read error may produce the germline difference seen at one junction end. The J gene is TRBJ1-6, the V gene TRBV20-1, with D maybe TRBD1 (6 bases). Germline values: CDR1 DFQATT, CDR2 SNEGSKA (reference sequence). The CDR3 sequence is 8 residues long. Here the CDR3 reads CSARNQGF. The CDR3 nucleotides are TGCAGTGCTAGAAATCAGGGGTTT.

This clone was recorded a few times. The CDR3 spells CASSQEPQGASGYTF. For the CDR3, the DNA is TGCGCCAGCAGCCAAGAGCCCCAGGGGGCGAGCGGCTACACCTTC. The chain has TRBV4-3 and TRBJ1-2; 8 bases fit TRBD1. The CDR3 length is 15 residues. The trim removed 0 bases at V and 8 bases at J, leaving 8 bases unmatched. Germline lookup yields CDR1 LGHNA and CDR2 YSLEER.

The chain couples TRBV4-3 to TRBJ2-1; TRBD2 agrees at 14 bases. Per the germline V gene, CDR1 is LGHNA and CDR2 is YSLEER. Trimming cost V 5 bases and J 8 bases; bases outside gene matches: 8. There are 16 residues in the CDR3. The CDR3 reads CASSKGTSGSIYEQFF. Here the CDR3 DNA reads TGCGCCAGCAGCAAAGGGACTAGCGGGAGTATATATGAGCAGTTCTTC.

The rearrangement joins TRBV28 to TRBJ2-1; a possible D gene is TRBD1 (6 bases). Trimming left V 6 bases short and J 8 bases short, with 23 bases between. The germline gives CDR1 MDHEN, CDR2 SYDVKM. The CDR3 runs 16 residues. This chain's CDR3 is CASSNAEDREIYEQFF. The CDR3 nucleotides read TGTGCCAGCAGCAATGCCGAGGACAGAGAGATCTATGAGCAGTTCTTC.

This rearrangement joins TRBV27 to TRBJ2-7, with a tentative D call TRBD1 (6 bases). Trimming removed 5 bases at V and 5 bases at J, with 10 bases between. The CDR3 sequence is 12 residues long. Germline CDR1 reads MNHEY; CDR2 reads SMNVEV (reference sequence). CDR3 region: CASSPGTNEQYF. The CDR3 DNA sequence: TGTGCCAGCAGTCCCGGGACAAACGAGCAGTACTTC.

V is TRBV19 and J is TRBJ2-2; 8 nucleotides agree with TRBD2. This CDR3 region has 16 residues. The V gene's germline CDR1 is LNHDA and CDR2 SQIVND (reference sequence). With 6 bases clipped from V and 5 bases from J, the junction kept 11 bases outside the gene matches. The CDR3 loop is CASRFTTSVGTGELFF. DNA for the CDR3: TGTGCCAGTAGATTTACGACTAGCGTAGGGACCGGGGAGCTGTTTTTT.

The chain uses TRBV5-1 and TRBJ2-1; 7 bases are a match to TRBD1. The length of the CDR3 is 17 residues. The J segment lost 8 bases and the V segment lost 2 bases, leaving 16 bases of the junction unmatched. The germline CDR1 and CDR2 sequences are SGHRS and YFSETQ. The CDR3 coding sequence is TGCGCCAGCAGCTTCAAAGGACAGGACATCCCGAGGGATGAGCAGTTCTTC. It specifies CASSFKGQDIPRDEQFF.